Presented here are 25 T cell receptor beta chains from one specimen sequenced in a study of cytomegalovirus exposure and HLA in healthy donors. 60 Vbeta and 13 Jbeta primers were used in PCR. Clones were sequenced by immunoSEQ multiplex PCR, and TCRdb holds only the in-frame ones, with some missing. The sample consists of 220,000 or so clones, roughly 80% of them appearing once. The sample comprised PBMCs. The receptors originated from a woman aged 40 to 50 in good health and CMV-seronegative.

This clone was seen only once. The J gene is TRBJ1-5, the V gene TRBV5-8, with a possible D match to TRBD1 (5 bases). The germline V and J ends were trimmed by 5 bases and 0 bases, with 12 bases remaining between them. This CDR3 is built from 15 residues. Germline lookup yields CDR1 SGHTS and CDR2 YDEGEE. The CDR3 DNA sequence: TGTGCCAGCAGTTTCCAGGGCTATAGCAATCAGCCCCAGCATTTT. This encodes CASSFQGYSNQPQHF.

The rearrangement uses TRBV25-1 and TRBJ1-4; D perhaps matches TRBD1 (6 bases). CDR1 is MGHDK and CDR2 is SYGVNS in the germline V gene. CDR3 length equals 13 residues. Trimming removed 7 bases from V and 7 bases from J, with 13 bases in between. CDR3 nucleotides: TGTGCCAGCACCGGGGGGGGCCCTGAAAAACTGTTTTTT. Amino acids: CASTGGGPEKLFF.

The DNA for the CDR3 is TGTGCCTGGAGTGTCGGGGGGGCAGAGACCCAGTACTTC. The encoded protein is CAWSVGGAETQYF. V gene TRBV30 combines with J gene TRBJ2-5; 8 nucleotides align to TRBD2. The V segment lost 0 bases and the J segment 4 bases; nucleotides outside the gene matches: 1. Germline values: CDR1 GTSNPN, CDR2 SVGIG (reference sequence). The CDR3 runs to 13 residues.

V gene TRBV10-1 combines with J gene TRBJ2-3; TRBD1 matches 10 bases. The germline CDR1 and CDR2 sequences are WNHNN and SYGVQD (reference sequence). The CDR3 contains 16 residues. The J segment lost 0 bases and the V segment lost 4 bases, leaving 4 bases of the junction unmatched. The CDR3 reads CASSGDRGLSTDTQYF. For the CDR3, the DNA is TGCGCCAGCAGTGGGGACAGGGGTCTTAGCACAGATACGCAGTATTTT.

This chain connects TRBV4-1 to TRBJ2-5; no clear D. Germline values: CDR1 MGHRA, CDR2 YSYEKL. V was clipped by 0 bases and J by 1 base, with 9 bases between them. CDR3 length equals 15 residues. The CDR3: CASSQDRGVQETQYF. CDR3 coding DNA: TGCGCCAGCAGCCAAGATCGAGGAGTCCAAGAGACCCAGTACTTC.

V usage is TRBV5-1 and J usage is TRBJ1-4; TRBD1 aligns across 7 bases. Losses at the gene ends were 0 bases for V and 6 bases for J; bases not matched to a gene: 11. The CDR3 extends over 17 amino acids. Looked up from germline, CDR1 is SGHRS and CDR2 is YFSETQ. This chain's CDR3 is CASSLEQGSHRYEKLFF. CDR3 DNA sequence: TGCGCCAGCAGCTTGGAACAGGGGAGTCATCGGTATGAAAAACTGTTTTTT.

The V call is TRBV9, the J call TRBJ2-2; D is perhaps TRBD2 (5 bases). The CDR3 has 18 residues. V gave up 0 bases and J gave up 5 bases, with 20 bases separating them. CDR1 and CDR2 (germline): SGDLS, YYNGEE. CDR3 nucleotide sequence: TGTGCCAGCAGCGTAGCCCCTACTGGGCGGGCGACGACCGGGGAGCTGTTTTTT. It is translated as CASSVAPTGRATTGELFF.

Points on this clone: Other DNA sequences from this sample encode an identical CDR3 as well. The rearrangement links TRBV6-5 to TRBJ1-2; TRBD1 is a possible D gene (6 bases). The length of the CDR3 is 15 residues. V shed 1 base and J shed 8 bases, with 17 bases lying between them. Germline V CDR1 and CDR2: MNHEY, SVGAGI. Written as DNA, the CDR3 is TGTGCCAGCAGTTACTTCGGGGGGCCTTCTCGAGGCTACACCTTC. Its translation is CASSYFGGPSRGYTF.

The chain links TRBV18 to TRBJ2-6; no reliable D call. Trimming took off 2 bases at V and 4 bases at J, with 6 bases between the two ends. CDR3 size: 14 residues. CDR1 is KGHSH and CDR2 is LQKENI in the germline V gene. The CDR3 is CASSPGRGANVLTF. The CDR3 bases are TGTGCCAGCTCACCAGGGCGAGGGGCCAACGTCCTGACTTTC.

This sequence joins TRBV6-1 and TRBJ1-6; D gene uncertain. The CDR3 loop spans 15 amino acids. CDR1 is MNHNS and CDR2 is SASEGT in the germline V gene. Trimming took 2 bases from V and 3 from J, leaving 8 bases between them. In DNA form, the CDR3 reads TGTGCCAGCAGTGAACCGACACACTATAATTCACCCCTCCACTTT. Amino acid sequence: CASSEPTHYNSPLHF.

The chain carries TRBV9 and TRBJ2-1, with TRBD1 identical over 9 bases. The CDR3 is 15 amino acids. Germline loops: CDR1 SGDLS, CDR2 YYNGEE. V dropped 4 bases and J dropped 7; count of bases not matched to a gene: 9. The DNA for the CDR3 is TGTGCCAGCAGCCCATGGACAGGGGTGGTAAATGAGCAGTTCTTC. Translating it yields CASSPWTGVVNEQFF.

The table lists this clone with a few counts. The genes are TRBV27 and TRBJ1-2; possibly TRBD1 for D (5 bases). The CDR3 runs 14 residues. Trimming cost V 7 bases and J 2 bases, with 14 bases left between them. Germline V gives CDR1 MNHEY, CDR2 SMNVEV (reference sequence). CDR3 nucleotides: TGTGCCAGCACCTCAGGGATGGGGAACTATGGCTACACCTTC. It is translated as CASTSGMGNYGYTF.

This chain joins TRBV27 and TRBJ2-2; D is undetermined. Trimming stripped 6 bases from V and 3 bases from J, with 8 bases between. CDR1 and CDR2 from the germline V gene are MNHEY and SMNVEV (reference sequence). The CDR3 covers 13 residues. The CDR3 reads CASSQTYTGELFF. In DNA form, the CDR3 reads TGTGCCAGCAGCCAGACATACACCGGGGAGCTGTTTTTT.

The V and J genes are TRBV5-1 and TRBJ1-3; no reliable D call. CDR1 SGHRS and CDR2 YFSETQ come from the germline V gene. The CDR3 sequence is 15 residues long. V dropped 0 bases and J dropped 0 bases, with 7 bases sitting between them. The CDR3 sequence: CASSLGAISGNTIYF. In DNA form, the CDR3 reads TGCGCCAGCAGCTTGGGAGCGATCTCTGGAAACACCATATATTTT.

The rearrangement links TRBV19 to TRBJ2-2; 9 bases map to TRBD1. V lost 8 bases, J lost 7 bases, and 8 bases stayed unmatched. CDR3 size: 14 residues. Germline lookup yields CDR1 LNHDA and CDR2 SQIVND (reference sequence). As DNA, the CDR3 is TGTGCCAGTGTCCAAGGACAGGGGTACGGGGAGCTGTTTTTT. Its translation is CASVQGQGYGELFF. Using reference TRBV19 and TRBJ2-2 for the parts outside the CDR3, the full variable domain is DGGITQSPKYLFRKEGQNVTLSCEQNLNHDAMYWYRQDPGQGLRLIYYSQIVNDFQKGDIAEGYSVSREKKESFPLTVTSAQKNPTAFYLCASVQGQGYGELFFGEGSRLTVL.

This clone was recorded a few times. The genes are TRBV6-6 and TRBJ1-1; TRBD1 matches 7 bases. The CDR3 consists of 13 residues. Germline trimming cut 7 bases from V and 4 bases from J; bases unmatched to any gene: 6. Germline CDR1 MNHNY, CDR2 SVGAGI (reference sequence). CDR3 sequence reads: CASIQGGTTEAFF. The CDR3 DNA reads TGTGCCAGCATCCAGGGGGGTACCACTGAAGCTTTCTTT.

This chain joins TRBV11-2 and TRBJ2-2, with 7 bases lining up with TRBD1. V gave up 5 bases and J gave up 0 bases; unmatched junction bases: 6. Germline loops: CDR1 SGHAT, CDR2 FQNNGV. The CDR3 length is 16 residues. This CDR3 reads CASSLYRGPNTGELFF. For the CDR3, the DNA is TGTGCCAGCAGCCTCTACAGGGGACCGAACACCGGGGAGCTGTTTTTT.

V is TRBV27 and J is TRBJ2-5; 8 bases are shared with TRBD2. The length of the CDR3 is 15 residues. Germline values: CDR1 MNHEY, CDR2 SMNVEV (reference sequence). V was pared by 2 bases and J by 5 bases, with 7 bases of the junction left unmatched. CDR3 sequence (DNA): TGTGCCAGCAGTTTAGGTAGCGGGAACGGTGAGACCCAGTACTTC. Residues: CASSLGSGNGETQYF.

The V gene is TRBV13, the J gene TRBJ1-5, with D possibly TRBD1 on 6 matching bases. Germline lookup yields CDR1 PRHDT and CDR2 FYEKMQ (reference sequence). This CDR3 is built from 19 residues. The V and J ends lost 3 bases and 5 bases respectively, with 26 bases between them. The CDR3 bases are TGTGCCAGCAGCTTCTCCTTGAAGGGGGTACCGGACCCCTATCAGCCCCAGCATTTT. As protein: CASSFSLKGVPDPYQPQHF.

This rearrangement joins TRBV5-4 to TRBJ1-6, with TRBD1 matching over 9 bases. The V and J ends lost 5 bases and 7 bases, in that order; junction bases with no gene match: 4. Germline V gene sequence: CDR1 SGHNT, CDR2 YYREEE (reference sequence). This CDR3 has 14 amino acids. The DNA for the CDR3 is TGTGCCAGCAGGCCGACAGGGGGAAATTCACCCCTCCACTTT. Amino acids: CASRPTGGNSPLHF.

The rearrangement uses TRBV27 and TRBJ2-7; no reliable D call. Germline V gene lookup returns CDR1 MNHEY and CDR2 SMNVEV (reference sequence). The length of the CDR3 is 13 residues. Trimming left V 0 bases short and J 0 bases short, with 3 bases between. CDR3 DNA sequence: TGTGCCAGCAGTTTATCTCTCTCCTACGAGCAGTACTTC. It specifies CASSLSLSYEQYF.

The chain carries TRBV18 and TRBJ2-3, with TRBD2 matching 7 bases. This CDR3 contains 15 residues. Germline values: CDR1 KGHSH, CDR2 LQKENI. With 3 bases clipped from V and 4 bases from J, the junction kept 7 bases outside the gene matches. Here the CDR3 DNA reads TGTGCCAGCTCACCGATGACTAGCAGCGCAGATACGCAGTATTTT. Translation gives CASSPMTSSADTQYF.

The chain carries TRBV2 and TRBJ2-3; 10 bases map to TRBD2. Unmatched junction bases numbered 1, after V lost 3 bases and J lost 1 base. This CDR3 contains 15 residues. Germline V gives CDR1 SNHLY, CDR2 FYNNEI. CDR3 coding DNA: TGTGCCAGCAGTGAGGGGACTAGCGGCACAGATACGCAGTATTTT. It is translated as CASSEGTSGTDTQYF.

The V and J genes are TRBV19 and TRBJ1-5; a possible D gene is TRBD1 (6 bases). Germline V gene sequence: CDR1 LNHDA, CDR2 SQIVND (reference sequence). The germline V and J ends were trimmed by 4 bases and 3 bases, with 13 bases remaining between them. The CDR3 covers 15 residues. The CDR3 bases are TGTGCCAGTAGTACTCACAGGGAAATCAATCAGCCCCAGCATTTT. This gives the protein CASSTHREINQPQHF.

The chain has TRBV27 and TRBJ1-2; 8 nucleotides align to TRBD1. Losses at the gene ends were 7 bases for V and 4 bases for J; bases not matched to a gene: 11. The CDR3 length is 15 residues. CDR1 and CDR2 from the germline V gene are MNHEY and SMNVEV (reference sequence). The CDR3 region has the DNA TGTGCCAGCAAAAGCGACCAGGGGGCCCGCTATGGCTACACCTTC. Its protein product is CASKSDQGARYGYTF.